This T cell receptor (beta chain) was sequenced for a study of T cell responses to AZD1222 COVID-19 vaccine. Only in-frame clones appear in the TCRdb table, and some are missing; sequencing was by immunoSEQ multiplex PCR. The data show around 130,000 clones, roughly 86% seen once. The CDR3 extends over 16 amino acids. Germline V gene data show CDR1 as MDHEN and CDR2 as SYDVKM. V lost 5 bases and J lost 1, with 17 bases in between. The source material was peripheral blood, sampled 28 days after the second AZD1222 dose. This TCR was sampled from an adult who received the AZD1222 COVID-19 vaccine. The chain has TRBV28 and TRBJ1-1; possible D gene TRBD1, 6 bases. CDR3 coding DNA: TGTGCCAGCAGTCCCGGGCCCGGAGGGGGGAACACTGAAGCTTTCTTT. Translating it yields CASSPGPGGGNTEAFF.